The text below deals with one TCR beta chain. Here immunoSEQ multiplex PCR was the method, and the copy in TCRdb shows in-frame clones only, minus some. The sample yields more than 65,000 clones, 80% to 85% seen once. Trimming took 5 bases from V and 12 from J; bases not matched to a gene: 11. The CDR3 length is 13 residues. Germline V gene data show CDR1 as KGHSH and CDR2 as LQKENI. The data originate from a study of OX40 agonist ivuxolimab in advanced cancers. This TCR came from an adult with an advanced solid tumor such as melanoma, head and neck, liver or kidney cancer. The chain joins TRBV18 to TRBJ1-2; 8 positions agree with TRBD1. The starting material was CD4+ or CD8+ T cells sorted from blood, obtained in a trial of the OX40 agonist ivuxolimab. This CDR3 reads CASSDNNPGGHTF. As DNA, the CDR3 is TGTGCCAGCTCAGATAATAACCCAGGGGGCCACACCTTC.